Listed here is a single T cell receptor beta chain. Its antigen has not been determined. No much larger clonotype is one base removed from it; base qualities were not supplied. Looking up the germline V gene yields CDR1 SGDLS and CDR2 YYNGEE. Taken from cysteine to phenylalanine, the CDR3 has 19 residues. CDR3 DNA is the only sequence kept; it has 57 bases, read in frame from the first base. Trimming takes 0 bases from V and 2 bases from J, and the germline ends sit 20 bases apart. The library was made by multiplex PCR. Sequencing relied on an Illumina HiSeq 4000. CDR3 regions were amplified by Arm-PCR with iRepertoire HTBI primers to construct TCR beta libraries. Gel purification was performed on PCR products prior to sequencing. The paper's processing steps were these. Gene usage analysis of CDR3 amino acid clonotypes used the 50 to 70 TRBV and more than 13 TRBJ segments found across samples. COPE and FqMerger were used to merge the filtered high-quality paired reads into contigs. BLAST was used to align contigs to the IMGT TRBV, TRBD and TRBJ reference genes, and CDR3 was defined following IMGT. Any clonotype with a frequency above 0.1% was classified as a highly expanded clone. Shannon entropy served as the measure of repertoire diversity, while the Gini coefficient captured V-J evenness. A clonotype found in more than one individual was treated as public. The public reads were run again by TCRdb, first through fastp at Q25 and then through MiXCR, and only productive beta chains were kept. Every CDR3 protein is listed once, alongside the most common genes and DNA of its rows. The V and J calls were determined by TCRdb, not by the authors. In all, the sample holds under 400,000 distinct CDR3 sequences, and over 15% of those were seen once. Roughly 27% of the sample belongs to the ten largest clones.

The sample belongs to a study of regulatory T cells in long-lasting Graves disease (dated by TCRdb to about 2021). Background for the entire study: In the newly diagnosed Graves' disease group, patients had been taking antithyroid drugs for less than 3 months. Peripheral blood TCR sequencing and RNA sequencing compared persistent Graves' disease patients with newly diagnosed Graves' disease patients. The study was registered as a clinical trial and conducted in China. A total of about 33 samples underwent TCR sequencing, from 13 patients with persistent Graves' disease and approximately 20 patients with newly diagnosed Graves' disease. Results the study describes overall, beyond this receptor: Only peripheral blood was studied, because thyroid tissue, the primary lesion, was inaccessible. A larger number of public clonotypes was shared among persistent patients (around 2,500) than among newly diagnosed patients (about 990). Sequencing and analysis were restricted to the TCR beta chain. Preferential use of TRBV28, TRBJ1-2 and TRBJ2-5 was observed in persistent disease, whereas TRBV20-1 and TRBJ2-1 were favored in newly diagnosed disease. The authors noted that the small sample size was a limitation that may lower accuracy. Compared with newly diagnosed patients, persistent Graves' disease patients had lower TCR Shannon entropy and fewer highly expanded clones, which suggests clonal expansion.

Explained via the paper, the time point label denotes: newly diagnosed GD, antithyroid drugs for less than 3 months. For both TCR sequencing and RNA sequencing, RNA was extracted from PBMCs in TRIzol. The diagnosis of Graves' disease was made according to American Thyroid Association guidelines. Patients for the study were recruited at an endocrinology department in Xi'an, China. Each patient gave about 8.1 milliliters of peripheral blood, collected in an EDTA anticoagulant tube. Ficoll Paque Plus density gradient separation was used to isolate PBMCs, and no further T cell sorting was done. An Agilent 2100 Bioanalyzer and agarose gel were used to check RNA quality, while a NanoDrop 2000 measured RNA concentration. The same sample was also studied in work on T cells in Graves' hyperthyroidism and ophthalmopathy. From that second study: Stable Graves' hyperthyroidism was defined as the absence of progression to ophthalmopathy over 18 months of follow-up. Hyperthyroidism patients were aged 18 to 65 years and newly diagnosed, with disease duration of less than 2 months. Patients with uncontrolled infections, other autoimmune diseases, pregnancy or lactation were excluded. Diagnoses were based on clinical symptoms, serum thyroxine and TRAb, thyroid ultrasound and orbital computed tomography. A first-round RT-PCR of the TCR CDR3 used the HTBI primer set with the Qiagen OneStep RT-PCR kit. Blood samples also contained most of the expanded thyroid clonotypes (frequency above 0.001), which suggests that blood repertoires may reflect thyroid immune responses. In cross-validation, a model built on a 13 V-J signature told ophthalmopathy apart from stable hyperthyroidism with under 90% sensitivity and about 81% specificity, and in testing the same model reached 80%/75%. In validation, the model predicted progression to ophthalmopathy a median of roughly 6.5 months before onset, with about 71% sensitivity and about 72% specificity. TCR V-J signatures able to tell the groups apart were searched for in a discovery cohort of approximately 95 patients, of whom under 45 had Graves' ophthalmopathy and roughly 59 had stable Graves' hyperthyroidism. An independent validation cohort of around 19 hyperthyroidism patients and 17 patients who later progressed to ophthalmopathy tested prospective prediction of ophthalmopathy. The 100 or so discovery patients were divided at random into training and test sets in a 7:3 ratio. In addition, the study compared T-cell repertoires in thyroid tissue and in blood from several Graves' hyperthyroidism patients. Once sampling was done, hyperthyroidism patients were given methimazole at a starting dose of 30 mg daily, whereas ophthalmopathy patients were given high-dose intravenous methylprednisolone. Libraries were constructed in a second round of multiplex PCR, after which size selection and purification were performed. Paired-end sequencing of the libraries was performed with 100 bp reads on an Illumina HiSeq2000. Raw data were processed with SOAPnuke, discarding reads with adapters, uncalled bases, mean Phred below 15, or no exact constant-primer or identifier match. COPE v1.2.5 was used to merge high-quality paired reads, and clonotypes were defined as unique nucleotide sequences. MiTCR v1.1 was used to align clonotypes to the IMGT TRBV, TRBD and TRBJ reference segments. The analysis was restricted to V-J combinations with a frequency above 0.0001, which together covered over 99% of the repertoires. A TCS score was defined as the ratio between F50 (clonal expansion) and ExV (chaos), using BLOSUM62-based TCRdist between CDR3 peptides within each V-J. Welch's t-statistics and random forest reduced 500 to 550 V-J features to 13, which were used in a naive Bayes classifier (R e1071). Sample size was not statistically predetermined, and blinding of investigators to group allocation was not performed. According to the paper, TCR Vbeta CDR3 sequencing was carried out on more than 120 peripheral blood samples, which came from approximately 43 ophthalmopathy, fewer than 80 hyperthyroidism and around 17 progressor patients.

The sequence came from a man aged 35 to 55 with Graves disease. Donor details come from another sample of the same person, matched by shared clones. The V and J genes are TRBV9 and TRBJ2-2; the best D guess is TRBD2, with 6 bases matching. The sequenced sample was peripheral blood mononuclear cells (PBMCs), obtained at new diagnosis, from a patient treated with antithyroid drugs. In nucleotide form, the sequence is TGTGCCAGCAGCGTAGGAAGGGGCCCGGGCGCGGGAAACACCGGGGAGCTGTTTTTT. Translated, it reads CASSVGRGPGAGNTGELFF.